This entry is about one T cell receptor beta chain. It lacks a known antigen. No base-level quality is on record; no much larger clone is a single base apart. Its CDR3 holds 14 amino acids, cysteine through phenylalanine. Here the CDR3 DNA is all that survives: 42 bases in frame from base 1. CDR1 and CDR2 (SGHRS, YFSETQ) derive from the germline V gene. Trimming takes 5 bases off V and 4 bases off J; junction bases not matched to a gene: 5. This sample is drawn from a study of shared clonotypes between healthy human individuals (dated by TCRdb to 2019 to 2021). Turning to the overall study: The cohort included a few men and two women between 18 and 49 years of age. For each donor, three plates each were used for CD4 naive and CD4 memory, two plates were used for CD8 naive, and one plate was used for CD8 memory. Blood TCR repertoires of roughly five healthy adults were deeply sequenced to estimate repertoire size and the extent of clonotype sharing between individuals. To increase sequencing depth and limit assay-specific biases, different laboratories used diverse techniques to prepare libraries and sequence TCR repertoires. Between about 0.8 and 9 billion PBMCs per donor were obtained by leukapheresis. Summary of the overall study and its limitations: Estimated clonotype richness was generally larger for naive than for memory subsets. Based on pairwise subsampling, the degree of clonotype sharing among donors was expected to be affected by sequencing depth. Higher generation probabilities were observed for clonotypes shared by all four sorted-subset donors than for non-shared clonotypes. The genetic and exposure-history diversity represented was limited by the small number of donors. Sampling was limited to blood, and TCR repertoires in tissue likely differ from TCR repertoires in blood. Rarefaction of sorted-subset datasets indicated incomplete sequencing despite the large sequencing depth. When a few donors were compared, the shared fraction of clonotypes was about 5% for naive CD4, approximately 3.5% for naive CD8, more than 2% for memory CD4, and 0.4% for memory CD8.

Donors were healthy HIV-negative adults with no recently reported acute infections or vaccinations. Only Caucasian adults living in Nashville, Tennessee, USA were represented among the donors. CD4+ T cells were enriched by magnetic negative selection; naive cells were then positively selected on CD45RA, and the negative fraction formed the memory subset. After blood collection by leukapheresis, PBMCs were isolated using Ficoll-Histopaque density gradient centrifugation and then cryopreserved in the vapor phase of liquid nitrogen. Analytical flow cytometry was used to check the purity and quantity of each magnetically sorted T cell population. Genomic DNA was isolated from every sorted fraction and measured by UV absorbance on a Nanodrop 2000c. TCR CDR3 regions were amplified from genomic DNA by multiplex PCR using the deep immunoSEQ assay. Extracted genomic DNA from each cell subset was spread evenly across all wells of several immunoSEQ 96-well plates, with each plate serving as a replicate. Each replicate PCR for sorted subsets received around 210 ng genomic DNA, equal to about 30,000 T cell genomes. The purified libraries were quantified using a Qubit 3.0 fluorometer, sized with a Bioanalyzer 2100, and then quantified again using the KAPA Library Quantification kit. Each immunoSEQ 96-well plate was sequenced on its own single-read 150-cycle Illumina NextSeq 550 flow cell. Regarding the original processing steps: Because only junctional sequences without quality scores were contained in the immunoSEQ output, filtering matching that applied to full-length reads could not be performed. Sequences were annotated with PyIR, a Python wrapper for IgBLAST v1.9, and V/J genes and CDR3 were assigned using IMGT germline references. Reads were filtered out if the reads had weak V/J assignments (E-value above 1e-6), no CDR3, stop codons, out-of-frame junctions, or ambiguous translated residues. V3J clonotypes were defined as sequences sharing the same inferred V gene, J gene, and CDR3 amino acid sequence. Percentage overlap between repertoires was calculated by dividing the number of shared unique clonotypes by the size of the smaller repertoire. Richness of each repertoire was evaluated using RTK rarefaction, the Chao1 estimator, and Recon v2.1 estimates of unobserved clonotypes. Generation probabilities were computed with OLGA for all TCRbeta clonotypes obtained by the gDNA method from several donors. In TCRdb, the immuneACCESS table is reduced to in-frame sequences with V and J assigned. These tables do not hold every clone; where another copy was compared, an unresolved V gene accounts for under half, and the others remain unexplained. V, J and clone size are those of that table, while D and trimming were read from the DNA. The sample table holds approximately 2.5 million clones, of which about 92% were seen once. The ten top clones hold around 0.15% of the sample.

The chain is made from TRBV5-1 and TRBJ2-1; the junction holds 8 bases that match TRBD1. This clonotype was obtained from a man aged 18 to 30 in good health. The source material was naive CD4+ T cells sorted from blood. This specimen's cell subset or site label, interpreted: CD45RA+ positively selected. The sequence in DNA is TGCGCCAGCAGTACTCAGGGGGCGTACAATGAGCAGTTCTTC. This sequence encodes CASSTQGAYNEQFF.